The clone carrying this TCR beta chain has only a few counts. The sample is drawn from a study of TIL therapy for anti-PD-1-resistant metastatic lung cancer. Time point noted: pre-treatment sample, taken before nivolumab and TIL therapy. Germline CDR1 is SGHRS and CDR2 is YFSETQ. The CDR3 runs to 14 residues. V was pared by 0 bases and J by 3 bases, with 9 bases between. The libraries were made with immunoSEQ v3. TCRdb's copy holds only in-frame clones and misses some; the assay was immunoSEQ multiplex PCR. The sample holds 50,000 or so clones, roughly 78% seen once. The receptor was derived from a woman aged 30 to 85 with non-small cell lung cancer. The specimen comprised blood, sampled at baseline. The chain carries TRBV5-1 and TRBJ1-1, with D unresolved. The CDR3 sequence is CASSLDSLYTEAFF. Written as DNA, the CDR3 is TGCGCCAGCAGCTTGGACAGTCTATACACTGAAGCTTTCTTT.